A selection of T cell receptor beta chains follows, all from one sample in a study of OX40 agonist ivuxolimab in advanced cancers. Assay used: immunoSEQ multiplex PCR; TCRdb lists only in-frame clones, some missing. The data contain about 21,000 clones, around 85% of them singletons. The input for sequencing was CD4+ or CD8+ T cells sorted from blood, taken in a trial of the OX40 agonist ivuxolimab. These receptors all come from an adult with an advanced solid tumor such as melanoma, head and neck, liver or kidney cancer. Both conserved end residues are part of each CDR3.

V,CDR3
TRBV13,CASSLGRGIGELFF
TRBV6-1,CASRPNPSTHTEAFF
TRBV5-1,CASSSAGRGFYGYTF
TRBV4-1,CASSPRQGWNTEAFF
TRBV5-1,CASSLGQVTYEQYF
TRBV4-1,CASSQGGGGNQPQHF
TRBV28,CASSLGRPYEQYF
TRBV6-5,CASSRTGESKPQHF
TRBV6-5,CASHSLGGASTEAFF
TRBV6-6,CASSYYSATNEKLFF
TRBV7-7,CASSLGTNNAIYEQYF
TRBV10-2,CASSDGGSYYEQYF
TRBV2,CASSSERGGPQETQYF
TRBV30,CAWRAPGHATNEKLFF
TRBV11-2,CASSSTEAFF
TRBV11-2,CASSPDNDYGYTF
TRBV29-1,CSVGDGGASSYEQYF
TRBV7-9,CASSIQGRYGYTF
TRBV11-1,CASSLAVAYEQYF
TRBV12-5,CASGLTDPRFTGELFF
TRBV29-1,CSVEETTGTVAFF
TRBV7-8,CASSLGSGTPNEQFF
TRBV7-8,CASSLGSRPNTGELFF
TRBV6-5,CASSGTGKYEQYF
TRBV28,CASSYQDRVNEKLFF
TRBV30,CAWSVIGRYQETQYF
TRBV29-1,CSVALQSRGTEAFF
TRBV7-9,CASSTDDQETQYF
TRBV19,CASSWSGGTEAFF
TRBV5-4,CASSLEGAGVYGTEAFF
TRBV4-2,CASSRPWERGIVRPSSYEQYF
TRBV28,CASSLFGGYEQYF
TRBV6-4,CASSVTSGGADTQYF
TRBV19,CASRSRQSPDEQYF
TRBV6-5,CASSYLALDTEAFF
TRBV4-1,CASSQTQTGGSEAFF
TRBV7-2,CASSPSLMNTEAFF
TRBV2,CASSLSQGTGELFF
TRBV4-2,CASSQVWVQETQYF
TRBV19,CASRWVDTGELFF
TRBV10-1,CASSECGTYYEQYF
TRBV5-1,CASSLGRIKNF
TRBV5-1,CASSPPWANEQYF
TRBV11-3,CASSLGPASTDTQYF
TRBV27,CASSFTTDTQYF
TRBV5-6,CASSSSSGGGVEQYF
TRBV19,CASSIQGEQYF
TRBV28,CASSWGLAFEQYF